The next 18 T cell receptor beta chains were all read from a single sample in a study of blood T cell repertoires in COVID-19. Method: immunoSEQ multiplex PCR; TCRdb's copy keeps in-frame clones and lacks some. The sample includes about 180,000 clones, about 79% of them seen just once. Input material: peripheral blood. The receptors come from a woman aged 70-85 years with acute or convalescent COVID-19.

For this clone: No conserved phenylalanine or tryptophan is present at the end of the CDR3, so a read error is the likely explanation. The V call is TRBV2, the J call TRBJ1-2; possible D gene TRBD1, 5 bases. This CDR3 has 13 residues. CDR1 is SNHLY and CDR2 is FYNNEI in the germline V gene. Trimming stripped 3 bases from V and 2 bases from J, with 7 bases between. CDR3 DNA: TGTGCCAGCAGTGAGACAGAGAACTATGGCTACACCCTC. Translating it yields CASSETENYGYTL.

The chain links TRBV29-1 to TRBJ2-7, with D tentatively TRBD2 (6 bases). The V and J ends lost 4 bases and 2 bases respectively, with 12 bases between them. CDR3 length: 13 residues. Per the germline V gene, CDR1 is SQVTM and CDR2 is ANQGSEA. The CDR3 bases are TGCAGCGTTGCGTCGGGCGGGGCCTACGAGCAGTACTTC. Translated, it gives CSVASGGAYEQYF.

This rearrangement joins TRBV6-2 or TRBV6-3 to TRBJ1-6; unclear D gene. In germline, CDR1 is MNHEY, CDR2 SVGEGT. The CDR3 consists of 14 residues. V gave up 2 bases and J gave up 8 bases, with 10 bases separating them. The CDR3 nucleotides read TGTGCCAGCAGTTACGGACGGGGAGATTCACCCCTCCACTTT. Amino acid sequence: CASSYGRGDSPLHF.

J is TRBJ2-5 and V is TRBV6-6, with a weak D call TRBD2 (6 bases). The V gene lost 5 bases and the J gene lost 1 base, with 17 bases spanning the gap. Per germline, CDR1 MNHNY and CDR2 SVGAGI (reference sequence). This CDR3 comprises 16 residues. The CDR3 sequence is CASSHKWGSGQETQYF. CDR3 bases: TGTGCCAGCAGTCACAAATGGGGTAGCGGCCAAGAGACCCAGTACTTC.

This rearrangement joins TRBV3-1 (or the pseudogene TRBV3-2) to TRBJ1-4; D unclear. Germline CDR1 LGHDT, CDR2 YNNKEL (reference sequence). V was pared by 1 base and J by 7 bases, with 10 bases between. There are 14 residues in the CDR3. The CDR3 region has the DNA TGTGCCAGCAGCCAAGTCTCCCTGAGTGAAAAACTGTTTTTT. Translated: CASSQVSLSEKLFF.

The chain employs TRBV18 and TRBJ2-7, with 8 nucleotides matching TRBD1. From germline, CDR1 is KGHSH and CDR2 LQKENI. V shed 3 bases, J shed 5 bases, and the junction held 15 bases outside the gene matches. The CDR3 spans 17 residues. The CDR3 reads CASSPTHRDRWFHEQYF. Here the CDR3 DNA reads TGTGCCAGCTCACCCACTCACCGGGACAGGTGGTTCCACGAGCAGTACTTC.

This chain links TRBV12-3 or TRBV12-4 with TRBJ2-2; D gene ambiguous. Trimming took 4 bases from V and 6 from J, leaving 9 bases between them. There are 13 residues in the CDR3. The chain's CDR3 is CASSSSVAGELFF. The DNA of the CDR3 is TGTGCCAGCAGTTCGAGCGTTGCCGGGGAGCTGTTTTTT.

About this clone itself: The identical CDR3 is also encoded by other nucleotide sequences in the sample. The rearrangement uses TRBV19 and TRBJ1-5; 9 positions match TRBD1. Germline CDR1 and CDR2: LNHDA and SQIVND (reference sequence). This CDR3 has 12 amino acids. Losses at the gene ends were 9 bases for V and 7 bases for J; bases not matched to a gene: 4. The CDR3 loop reads CASRDRDQPQHF. For the CDR3, the DNA is TGTGCCAGCCGGGACAGGGACCAGCCCCAGCATTTT.

This CDR3 is CASSTGTDTQYF. The CDR3 nucleotides are TGCGCCAGCAGCACGGGCACAGATACGCAGTATTTT. This chain joins TRBV5-1 and TRBJ2-3; no clear D. V was cut by 4 bases and J by 1 base, with 4 bases left in between. Germline CDR1 reads SGHRS; CDR2 reads YFSETQ. The CDR3 runs to 12 residues. Filled out from reference TRBV5-1 and TRBJ2-3, the complete variable domain reads KAGVTQTPRYLIKTRGQQVTLSCSPISGHRSVSWYQQTPGQGLQFLFEYFSETQRNKGNFPGRFSGRQFSNSRSEMNVSTLELGDSALYLCASSTGTDTQYFGPGTRLTVL.

The rearrangement joins TRBV6-5 to TRBJ1-2, with TRBD1 matching 7 bases. This CDR3 is built from 13 residues. V trimming: 6 bases; J trimming: 5 bases; junction bases outside the gene matches: 6. From germline, CDR1 is MNHEY and CDR2 SVGAGI. CDR3 bases: TGTGCCAGCAGCTCCACAGGGGAGTATGGCTACACCTTC. It translates to CASSSTGEYGYTF.

The V call is TRBV28, the J call TRBJ1-1; D is unclear. The CDR3 has 13 residues. Trimming removed 4 bases at V and 5 bases at J, with 11 bases between. Germline loops: CDR1 MDHEN, CDR2 SYDVKM. The CDR3 nucleotides read TGTGCCAGCAGTTCCCCCCTCTCGACTGAAGCTTTCTTT. Encoded protein: CASSSPLSTEAFF.

This chain links TRBV5-1 with TRBJ2-7; TRBD2 agrees at 8 bases. The CDR3 spans 14 residues. The V gene end was trimmed by 3 bases and the J gene end by 6 bases; junction bases not matched to a gene: 8. CDR1 SGHRS and CDR2 YFSETQ come from the germline V gene. The CDR3 sequence is CASSSNGGATEQYF. The CDR3 region has the DNA TGCGCCAGCAGCTCGAACGGGGGGGCGACCGAGCAGTACTTC.

This clone has a handful of counts. The genes are TRBV18 and TRBJ2-7; D remains unclear. Trimming removed 5 bases at V and 3 bases at J, with 14 bases between. This CDR3 has 14 amino acids. Germline lookup yields CDR1 KGHSH and CDR2 LQKENI. CDR3 in DNA: TGTGCCAGCTCAGGCCCCGTGGTGTTCTACGAGCAGTACTTC. It yields the protein CASSGPVVFYEQYF.

CDR3: CASSLHLAGGTGELFF. The CDR3 coding sequence is TGTGCCAGCAGCCTGCACTTAGCGGGAGGCACCGGGGAGCTGTTTTTT. The J gene is TRBJ2-2, the V gene TRBV14, with TRBD2 identical over 10 bases. The V segment lost 4 bases and the J segment 4 bases; nucleotides outside the gene matches: 6. There are 16 residues in the CDR3. The germline CDR1 and CDR2 sequences are SGHDN and FVKESK.

This chain connects TRBV2 to TRBJ2-1; TRBD2 aligns across 14 bases. The CDR3 covers 18 residues. J was trimmed by 3 bases and V by 6 bases; bases with no gene match: 10. From germline, CDR1 is SNHLY and CDR2 FYNNEI. The CDR3, as DNA: TGTGCCAGCAGGCCCGGGACTAGCGGGAGAGGGAACTACAATGAGCAGTTCTTC. It translates to CASRPGTSGRGNYNEQFF. The full variable domain, its missing parts supplied by reference TRBV2 and TRBJ2-1, is EPEVTQTPSHQVTQMGQEVILRCVPISNHLYFYWYRQILGQKVEFLVSFYNNEISEKSEIFDDQFSVERPDGSNFTLKIRSTKLEDSAMYFCASRPGTSGRGNYNEQFFGPGTRLTVL.

The CDR3 region has the DNA TGTGCCAGCTACCCAGGGGCGGCTGGCAATCAGCCCCAGCATTTT. It is translated as CASYPGAAGNQPQHF. The genes are TRBV6-5 and TRBJ1-5, with D possibly being TRBD1 (6 bases). The CDR3 is 15 amino acids. Germline loops: CDR1 MNHEY, CDR2 SVGAGI. V was clipped by 8 bases and J by 2 bases, with 16 bases between them.

V gene TRBV5-1 combines with J gene TRBJ1-5, with a tentative D call TRBD1 (5 bases). The germline V gene encodes CDR1 SGHRS and CDR2 YFSETQ. Trimming left V 2 bases short and J 0 bases short, with 12 bases between. This CDR3 is built from 16 residues. Written as DNA, the CDR3 is TGCGCCAGCAGCTTTGGAGACAGTAATAGCAATCAGCCCCAGCATTTT. Protein: CASSFGDSNSNQPQHF.

The V call is TRBV25-1, the J call TRBJ1-2; 7 bases agree with TRBD1. The length of the CDR3 is 15 residues. Germline CDR1 is MGHDK and CDR2 is SYGVNS. V was clipped by 3 bases and J by 4 bases; unmatched bases: 8. CDR3 protein: CASSELQGTGYGYTF. In DNA form, the CDR3 reads TGTGCCAGCAGTGAGCTACAGGGGACCGGCTATGGCTACACCTTC.